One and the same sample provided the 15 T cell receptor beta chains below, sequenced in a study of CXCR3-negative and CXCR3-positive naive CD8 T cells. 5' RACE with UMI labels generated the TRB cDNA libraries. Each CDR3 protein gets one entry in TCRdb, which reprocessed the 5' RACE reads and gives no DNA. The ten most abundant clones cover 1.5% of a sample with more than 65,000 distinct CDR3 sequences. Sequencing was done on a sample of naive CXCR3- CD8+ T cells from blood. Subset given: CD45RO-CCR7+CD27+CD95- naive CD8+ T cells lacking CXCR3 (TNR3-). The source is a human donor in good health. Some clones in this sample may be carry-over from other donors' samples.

CDR3 in amino acids: CASILRRGPTDTQYF. The chain employs TRBV28 and TRBJ2-3; TCRdb selects TRBD2, and the lack of DNA leaves this call unchecked. Germline CDR1 reads MDHEN; CDR2 reads SYDVKM. This CDR3 comprises 15 residues.

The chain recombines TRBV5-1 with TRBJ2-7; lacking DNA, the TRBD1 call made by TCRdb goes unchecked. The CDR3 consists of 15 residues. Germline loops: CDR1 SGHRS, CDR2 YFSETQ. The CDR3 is CASSVTGTGMNEQYF.

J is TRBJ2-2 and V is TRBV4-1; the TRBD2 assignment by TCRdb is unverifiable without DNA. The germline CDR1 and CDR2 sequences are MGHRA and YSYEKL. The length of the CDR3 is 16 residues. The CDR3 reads CASSPGLAGTTGELFF.

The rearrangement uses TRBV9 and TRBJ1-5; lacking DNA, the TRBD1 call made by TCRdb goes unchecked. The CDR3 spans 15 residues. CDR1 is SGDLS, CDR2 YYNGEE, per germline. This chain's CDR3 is CASSAGDRFNQPQHF.

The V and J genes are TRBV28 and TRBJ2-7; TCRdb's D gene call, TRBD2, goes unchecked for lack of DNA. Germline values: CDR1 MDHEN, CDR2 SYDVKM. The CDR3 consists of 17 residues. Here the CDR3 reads CASSWSRSGGSYYEQYF.

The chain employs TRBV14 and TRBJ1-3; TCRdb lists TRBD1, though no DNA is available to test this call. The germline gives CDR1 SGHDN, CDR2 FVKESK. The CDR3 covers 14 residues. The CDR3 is CASSQGGVENTIYF. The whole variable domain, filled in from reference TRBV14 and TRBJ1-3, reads EAGVTQFPSHSVIEKGQTVTLRCDPISGHDNLYWYRRVMGKEIKFLLHFVKESKQDESGMPNNRFLAERTGGTYSTLKVQPAELEDSGVYFCASSQGGVENTIYFGEGSWLTVV.

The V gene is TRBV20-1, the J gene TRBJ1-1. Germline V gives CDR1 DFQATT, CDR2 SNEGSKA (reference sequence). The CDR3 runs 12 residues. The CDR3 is CSARKTDTEAFF.

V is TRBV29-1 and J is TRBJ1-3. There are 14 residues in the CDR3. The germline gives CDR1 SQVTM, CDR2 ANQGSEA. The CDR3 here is CSVERGNPGNTIYF.

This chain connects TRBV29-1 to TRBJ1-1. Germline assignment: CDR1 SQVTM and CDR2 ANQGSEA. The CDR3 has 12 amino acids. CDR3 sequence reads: CSVLAANTEAFF.

The CDR3 sequence: CAISEVGGAEQFF. V gene TRBV10-3 combines with J gene TRBJ2-1; no DNA is available, so the TRBD1 call from TCRdb remains unchecked. The CDR3 has 13 residues. Germline V gene lookup returns CDR1 ENHRY and CDR2 SYGVKD.

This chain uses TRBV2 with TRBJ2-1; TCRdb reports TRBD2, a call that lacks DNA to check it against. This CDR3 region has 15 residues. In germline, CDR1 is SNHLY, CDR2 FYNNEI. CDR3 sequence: CASTNKLAGAYEQFF. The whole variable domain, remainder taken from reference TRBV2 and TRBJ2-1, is EPEVTQTPSHQVTQMGQEVILRCVPISNHLYFYWYRQILGQKVEFLVSFYNNEISEKSEIFDDQFSVERPDGSNFTLKIRSTKLEDSAMYFCASTNKLAGAYEQFFGPGTRLTVL.

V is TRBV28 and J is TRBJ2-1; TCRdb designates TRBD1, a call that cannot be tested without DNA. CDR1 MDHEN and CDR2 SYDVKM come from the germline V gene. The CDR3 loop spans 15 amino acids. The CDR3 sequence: CASSSGTSSYNEQFF.

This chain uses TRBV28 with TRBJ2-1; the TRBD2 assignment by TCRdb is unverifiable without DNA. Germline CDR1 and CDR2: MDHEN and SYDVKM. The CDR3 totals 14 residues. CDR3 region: CASSLALAVNEQFF.

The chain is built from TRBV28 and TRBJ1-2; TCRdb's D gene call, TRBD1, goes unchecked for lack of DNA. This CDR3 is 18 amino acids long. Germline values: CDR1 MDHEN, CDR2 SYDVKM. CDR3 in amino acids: CASSSDVLWAHESYGYTF.

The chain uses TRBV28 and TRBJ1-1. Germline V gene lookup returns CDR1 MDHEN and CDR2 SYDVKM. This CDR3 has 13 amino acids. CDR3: CASSSSLWLEAFF.